The rows below give T cell receptor beta chains drawn from one sample of a study of T cell repertoires in cytomegalovirus infection. TCRdb independently ran MiXCR on the reads; one entry per CDR3 protein. The profile covers approximately 1,000,000 distinct CDR3 sequences, with around 29% appearing a single time and around 15% taken by the ten largest. No cognate antigen is known for these TCRs. The sequencing here drew on cultured CD8+ T cells from PBMCs, taken from culture after CMV antigen stimulation. The receptors derive from a human donor in good health (CMV status not recorded). Some clones in this sample may be carry-over from other donors' samples. Each CDR3 is given with its conserved first and last residue. The D gene is left open where the match is weak. Expanded clones get a size class; other rows say once, few or many, or leave the size out.

>TRBJ1-5|TRBV7-8|few|NA
TGTGCCAGCAGCTGGGCCGTTGGGGGGGATCAGCCCCAGCATTTT
CASSWAVGGDQPQHF
>TRBJ2-1|TRBV28|NA|TRBD1
TGTGCCAGCAGTGACAGGGGGCGTTACAATGAGCAGTTCTTC
CASSDRGRYNEQFF
>TRBJ1-4|TRBV6-6|NA|TRBD1
TGTGCCAGCAGCCCACAGGGGGCGAGGGAAAAACTGTTTTTT
CASSPQGAREKLFF
>TRBJ1-2|TRBV12-3/TRBV12-4|few|NA
TGTGCCAGCACCTCTGGAGGTAGTGGCTACACCTTC
CASTSGGSGYTF
>TRBJ2-1|TRBV20-1|NA|NA
TGCAGTGCTAGAGGCGACTACCGCTCCTACAATGAGCAGTTCTTC
CSARGDYRSYNEQFF
>TRBJ2-1|TRBV11-2|NA|TRBD1
TGTGCCAGCAGCACCCCCGGGACAGGGGGGGGTAAGGAGCAGTTCTTC
CASSTPGTGGGKEQFF
>TRBJ1-5|TRBV6-5|few|NA
TGTGCCAGCAGTCTCACGTCGGATCAGCCCCAGCATTTT
CASSLTSDQPQHF
>TRBJ2-2|TRBV12-3/TRBV12-4|NA|NA
TGTGCCAGCAGCGCCAGGGTGGGGACCGGGGAGCTGTTTTTT
CASSARVGTGELFF
>TRBJ1-1|TRBV7-4|many|TRBD1
TGTGCCAGCAGCTCGATATGGACAGGGGATGAGGAAAAAAGCACTGAAGCTTTCTTT
CASSSIWTGDEEKSTEAFF
>TRBJ2-5|TRBV4-2|NA|TRBD2
TGTGCCAGCAGCCAAGATAGGGCTAGCGGGGGCCCGGGGGAGACCCAGTACTTC
CASSQDRASGGPGETQYF
>TRBJ1-4|TRBV9|NA|NA
TGTGCCAGCAGCCAGGGGATAGTGGAAACTAATGAAAAACTGTTTTTT
CASSQGIVETNEKLFF
>TRBJ2-3|TRBV11-3|NA|TRBD2
TGTGCCAGCAGCCCGAGGCGGGGGGCGAACACAGATACGCAGTATTTT
CASSPRRGANTDTQYF
>TRBJ1-1|TRBV11-2|few|NA
TGTGCCAGCAGCTTAGCACCCGAGAACACTGAAGCTTTCTTT
CASSLAPENTEAFF
>TRBJ2-5|TRBV28|NA|NA
TGTGCCAGCAATCACGGGGTGCGGAGTTTAGAGACCCAGTACTTC
CASNHGVRSLETQYF
>TRBJ2-7|TRBV27|NA|NA
TGTGCCAGCAGTCCCCAGTGGGGGGCCCGCGCTTGGTACGAGCAGTACTTC
CASSPQWGARAWYEQYF
>TRBJ1-6|TRBV7-9|NA|TRBD1
TGTGCCAACACGACACAGGGGACACCCCTCCACTTT
CANTTQGTPLHF
>TRBJ2-5|TRBV7-9|NA|NA
TGTGCCAGCTGTCAAGCGGGCTGGGAGACCCAGTACTTC
CASCQAGWETQYF
>TRBJ2-7|TRBV6-2/TRBV6-3|few|NA
TGTGCCAGCAGTTACTCGAAACAAGGAACAGGGTCAGTCTACGAGCAGTACTTC
CASSYSKQGTGSVYEQYF
>TRBJ2-4|TRBV6-2/TRBV6-3|many|TRBD1
TGTGCCAGCAAAAGAATGCGGATCCCGACAGGGTCAAAAAACATTCAGTACTTC
CASKRMRIPTGSKNIQYF
>TRBJ1-4|TRBV6-2/TRBV6-3|NA|NA
TGTGCCAGCAGGTCATCAATGAACCTAAATGAAAAACTGTTTTTT
CASRSSMNLNEKLFF
>TRBJ1-2|TRBV6-2/TRBV6-3|NA|TRBD1
TGTGCCAGCAGTTACCCCTCCGACAGGGACATATATGGCTACACCTTC
CASSYPSDRDIYGYTF
>TRBJ2-7|TRBV29-1|NA|NA
TGCAGCGTTGGGCGGGACTACGAGCAGTACTTC
CSVGRDYEQYF
>TRBJ2-1|TRBV20-1|once|NA
TGCAGTGCAGAGACGTACAATGAGCAGTTCTTC
CSAETYNEQFF
>TRBJ2-1|TRBV19|few|TRBD2
TGTGCCAGCCACCAGCGGGGGGGCGCCGGAAATGAGCAGTTCTTC
CASHQRGGAGNEQFF
>TRBJ1-2|TRBV11-3|few|NA
TGTGCCAGCCGCACTAGGCAGGTTCTTCACTCTAACTATGGCTACACCTTC
CASRTRQVLHSNYGYTF
>TRBJ2-2|TRBV5-4|NA|NA
TGTGCCAGCAGCTCCTTTATGGTCGGCGGGGAGCTGTTTTTT
CASSSFMVGGELFF
>TRBJ2-1|TRBV19|few|TRBD1
TGTGCCAGTAGTAGGGCTATTGGGACAGGGGCTTACAATGAGCAGTTCTTC
CASSRAIGTGAYNEQFF
>TRBJ2-2|TRBV6-2/TRBV6-3|few|TRBD2
TGTGCCAGCAGTTACCTGGGACAGACAGGTCGGACTAGCGGGGGGGACGCCGGGGAGCTGTTTTTT
CASSYLGQTGRTSGGDAGELFF
>TRBJ1-3|TRBV7-6|NA|NA
TGTGCCAGCAGCGTACCTCCGGGACGGACGTTTACCCCTCGAAACACCATATATTTT
CASSVPPGRTFTPRNTIYF
>TRBJ1-1|TRBV7-6|NA|TRBD1
TGTGCCAGCAGTCCCGGACAGGGAGGGCGAACTGAAGCTTTCTTT
CASSPGQGGRTEAFF
>TRBJ2-1|TRBV5-6|many|NA
TGTGCCAGCAGCTTGGTGCTCAATGAGCAGTTCTTC
CASSLVLNEQFF
>TRBJ2-3|TRBV6-5|NA|TRBD1
TGTGCCAGCAATTTGACAGGGAAAGATACGCAGTATTTT
CASNLTGKDTQYF